Listed here are 28 T cell receptor beta chains from one sample, sequenced in a study of blood T cell repertoires in COVID-19. Assay: immunoSEQ multiplex PCR; the TCRdb copy retains only in-frame clones and omits some. The top ten hold roughly 2.6% of the sample, which has under 350,000 clones, approximately 86% seen once. Source material: PBMCs or T cells enriched from blood (not recorded which). Source of these receptors: a woman aged 18-30 years who had recovered from COVID-19.

CDR3: CASSPEQRAYGYTF. The CDR3, as DNA: TGTGCCAGCAGCCCAGAACAGAGGGCATATGGCTACACCTTC. The chain employs TRBV7-2 and TRBJ1-2; D is unresolved. CDR1 and CDR2 (germline): SGHTA, FQGNSA. V was cut by 5 bases and J by 5 bases, with 15 bases left in between. The CDR3 loop spans 14 amino acids.

This clone has a single count. The rearrangement joins TRBV11-3 to TRBJ2-6, with D unclear. Germline V lookup: CDR1 SGHNT, CDR2 YENEEA. The ends were cut back, 4 bases at V and 0 bases at J, with 13 bases in the middle. CDR3 length: 17 amino acids. This CDR3 reads CASSYWARDSGANVLTF. CDR3 nucleotide sequence: TGTGCCAGCAGCTATTGGGCACGAGACTCTGGGGCCAACGTCCTGACTTTC.

V gene TRBV2 combines with J gene TRBJ1-4, with 7 bases that match TRBD1. The CDR3 extends over 14 amino acids. Unmatched junction bases numbered 7, after V lost 5 bases and J lost 7 bases. The germline CDR1 and CDR2 sequences are SNHLY and FYNNEI. The CDR3 sequence: CASSRQGAGEKLFF. The DNA for the CDR3 is TGTGCCAGCAGTCGACAGGGCGCGGGTGAAAAACTGTTTTTT.

V and J are TRBV4-2 and TRBJ1-1; the D gene is possibly TRBD1 (5 bases). Trimming pared 4 bases from V and 0 bases from J, leaving 21 bases between. The germline gives CDR1 LGHNA, CDR2 YNFKEQ. The CDR3 runs to 18 residues. CDR3 loop: CASSPLPGRVTMNTEAFF. The CDR3 region has the DNA TGTGCCAGCAGCCCCCTACCCGGCAGGGTGACCATGAACACTGAAGCTTTCTTT.

This clone has only one observation. V and J are TRBV28 and TRBJ1-1; TRBD1 matches at 8 bases. V lost 7 bases, J lost 10 bases, and 14 bases stayed unmatched. The CDR3 is 14 amino acids. Germline V gives CDR1 MDHEN, CDR2 SYDVKM. The CDR3 is CASIMTGRTGRAFF. The DNA for the CDR3 is TGTGCCAGCATCATGACAGGAAGGACAGGGAGAGCTTTCTTT.

The chain combines TRBV11-3 with TRBJ2-4; maybe TRBD2 (6 bases). V was shortened by 0 bases and J by 6 bases, with 15 bases between the two germline ends. CDR1 SGHNT and CDR2 YENEEA come from the germline V gene. CDR3 length: 16 amino acids. This CDR3 is CASSLEEGLALNIQYF. CDR3 bases: TGTGCCAGCAGCTTAGAAGAGGGGCTAGCGCTAAACATTCAGTACTTC. Complete variable domain (other parts from reference TRBV11-3 and TRBJ2-4): EAGVVQSPRYKIIEKKQPVAFWCNPISGHNTLYWYLQNLGQGPELLIRYENEEAVDDSQLPKDRFSAERLKGVDSTLKIQPAELGDSAVYLCASSLEEGLALNIQYFGAGTRLSVL.

DNA of the CDR3: TGCAGCGTTGGGGGGGGTATAGCGTTGAGCACTGAAGCTTTCTTT. Protein sequence: CSVGGGIALSTEAFF. This chain uses TRBV29-1 with TRBJ1-1; perhaps TRBD1 as D (5 bases). Trimming left V 4 bases short and J 4 bases short, with 19 bases between. The germline V gene has CDR1 SQVTM and CDR2 ANQGSEA. CDR3 length: 15 amino acids.

The CDR3 DNA reads TGTGCCAGCAGCCCTCAGGGACTGGGTCCCCTCCACTTT. Translated, it gives CASSPQGLGPLHF. This sequence joins TRBV7-3 and TRBJ1-6, with a tentative D call TRBD1 (5 bases). This CDR3 region has 13 residues. Trimming took off 5 bases at V and 13 bases at J, with 15 bases between the two ends. Germline CDR1 is SGHTA and CDR2 is FQGTGA.

V and J are TRBV7-9 and TRBJ1-1, with TRBD1 matching over 7 bases. This CDR3 spans 14 amino acids. The germline V gene has CDR1 SEHNR and CDR2 FQNEAQ (reference sequence). J gave up 2 bases and V 11 bases, and 11 bases lay outside the gene matches. CDR3 protein: CAGGTGVLNTEAFF. The CDR3 DNA follows: TGTGCCGGCGGAACAGGGGTCTTAAACACTGAAGCTTTCTTT.

This clone is a singleton in its sample. This chain joins TRBV5-1 and TRBJ1-4; tentatively, D is TRBD1 (6 bases). The CDR3 runs to 14 residues. Germline loops: CDR1 SGHRS, CDR2 YFSETQ. The V and J ends lost 2 bases and 3 bases respectively, with 8 bases between them. The CDR3 sequence: CASSLTGPNEKLFF. The CDR3 nucleotides are TGCGCCAGCAGCTTAACAGGGCCTAATGAAAAACTGTTTTTT. Combining the CDR3 with reference TRBV5-1 and TRBJ1-4 gives the whole variable domain KAGVTQTPRYLIKTRGQQVTLSCSPISGHRSVSWYQQTPGQGLQFLFEYFSETQRNKGNFPGRFSGRQFSNSRSEMNVSTLELGDSALYLCASSLTGPNEKLFFGSGTQLSVL.

This clone was observed a single time. V is TRBV7-6 and J is TRBJ2-5; no firm D call. The CDR3 runs to 12 residues. Germline loops: CDR1 SGHVS, CDR2 FNYEAQ. V lost 2 bases to trimming and J lost 5 bases, with 6 bases between them. The DNA for the CDR3 is TGTGCCAGCAGCTTACCGCAGGAGACCCAGTACTTC. It specifies CASSLPQETQYF.

The chain combines TRBV29-1 with TRBJ2-7, with D maybe TRBD2 (5 bases). CDR1 and CDR2 from the germline V gene are SQVTM and ANQGSEA. The CDR3 covers 14 residues. Trimming pared 4 bases from V and 3 bases from J, leaving 16 bases between. The CDR3 protein is CSVVTADRGYEQYF. The CDR3 nucleotides are TGCAGCGTTGTAACGGCTGATCGGGGCTACGAGCAGTACTTC.

V and J are TRBV24-1 and TRBJ2-5, with TRBD1 matching 7 bases. Trimming removed 3 bases from V and 2 bases from J; junction bases left unmatched: 8. The CDR3 is made up of 16 amino acids. Germline CDR1 and CDR2: KGHDR and SFDVKD. CDR3 nucleotide sequence: TGTGCCACCAGTGATCCCATCACGGGACAGCAAGAGACCCAGTACTTC. Protein product: CATSDPITGQQETQYF.

DNA of the CDR3: TGCAGCGGGGGTAGCGGAGGTAATGAGCAGTTCTTC. Residues: CSGGSGGNEQFF. The V call is TRBV29-1, the J call TRBJ2-1, with D maybe TRBD2 (6 bases). Germline CDR1 is SQVTM and CDR2 is ANQGSEA. The CDR3 length is 12 residues. The V end was cut by 7 bases, the J end by 7 bases, with 14 bases between.

This clone has a single count. The chain uses TRBV2 and TRBJ1-1; 8 nucleotides line up with TRBD1. The germline CDR1 and CDR2 sequences are SNHLY and FYNNEI. This CDR3 is built from 14 residues. Germline trimming cut 7 bases from V and 5 bases from J; bases unmatched to any gene: 9. This chain's CDR3 is CASTMTGEWTEAFF. Here the CDR3 DNA reads TGTGCCAGCACTATGACAGGGGAATGGACTGAAGCTTTCTTT. Full variable domain (missing parts from reference TRBV2 and TRBJ1-1): EPEVTQTPSHQVTQMGQEVILRCVPISNHLYFYWYRQILGQKVEFLVSFYNNEISEKSEIFDDQFSVERPDGSNFTLKIRSTKLEDSAMYFCASTMTGEWTEAFFGQGTRLTVV.

The chain is built from TRBV27 and TRBJ1-6; D may be TRBD1 (5 bases). This CDR3 has 12 amino acids. V shed 7 bases and J shed 6 bases, with 7 bases lying between them. In germline, CDR1 is MNHEY, CDR2 SMNVEV (reference sequence). The CDR3 protein is CASTGLNSPLHF. CDR3 nucleotides: TGTGCCAGCACAGGGCTTAATTCACCCCTCCACTTT.

This sequence joins TRBV19 and TRBJ2-5, with D possibly TRBD2 on 6 matching bases. Deletions cut 5 bases from V and 5 bases from J, with 21 bases between. Looked up from germline, CDR1 is LNHDA and CDR2 is SQIVND (reference sequence). The CDR3 has 16 residues. CDR3 amino acids: CASSPQGAGPWETQYF. The CDR3 nucleotides are TGTGCCAGTAGTCCCCAAGGCGCGGGGCCCTGGGAGACCCAGTACTTC.

This clone has more than one count but fewer than ten. V and J are TRBV4-1 and TRBJ1-5; no clear D. This CDR3 has 14 residues. Germline lookup yields CDR1 MGHRA and CDR2 YSYEKL. V dropped 1 base and J dropped 5 bases, with 9 bases sitting between them. CDR3 DNA: TGCGCCAGCAGCCAAGTGGGGAGGTATCAGCCCCAGCATTTT. As protein: CASSQVGRYQPQHF.

The chain uses TRBV5-1 and TRBJ2-3, with a tentative D call TRBD2 (5 bases). Germline V lookup: CDR1 SGHRS, CDR2 YFSETQ. This CDR3 comprises 16 residues. With 0 bases removed from V and 1 base from J, the gap between germline ends came to 12 bases. CDR3 coding DNA: TGCGCCAGCAGCTTGGAGGGCCTAGCCCGCACAGATACGCAGTATTTT. Protein sequence: CASSLEGLARTDTQYF.

This clone was counted only a few times. The chain combines TRBV19 with TRBJ1-1, with D unclear. Trimming removed 10 bases from V and 5 bases from J, with 8 bases in between. The CDR3 covers 10 residues. CDR1 and CDR2 from the germline V gene are LNHDA and SQIVND (reference sequence). CDR3 residues: CATYSTEAFF. CDR3 bases: TGTGCCACTTACTCAACTGAAGCTTTCTTT. Complete variable domain (other parts from reference TRBV19 and TRBJ1-1): DGGITQSPKYLFRKEGQNVTLSCEQNLNHDAMYWYRQDPGQGLRLIYYSQIVNDFQKGDIAEGYSVSREKKESFPLTVTSAQKNPTAFYLCATYSTEAFFGQGTRLTVV.

The chain links TRBV3-1 (or the pseudogene TRBV3-2) to TRBJ2-7; D is unclear. The ends were cut back, 0 bases at V and 7 bases at J, with 13 bases in the middle. CDR3 size: 14 residues. CDR1 is LGHDT and CDR2 is YNNKEL in the germline V gene (reference sequence). The CDR3: CASSQEPDFVEQYF. DNA for the CDR3: TGTGCCAGCAGCCAAGAACCAGATTTTGTAGAGCAGTACTTC.

The chain links TRBV5-1 to TRBJ1-2, with TRBD1 matching over 9 bases. With 3 bases clipped from V and 8 bases from J, the junction kept 8 bases outside the gene matches. CDR3 size: 14 residues. In germline, CDR1 is SGHRS, CDR2 YFSETQ. CDR3 in amino acids: CASSWPRTGEGYTF. The CDR3 region has the DNA TGCGCCAGCAGCTGGCCGAGGACAGGGGAAGGCTACACCTTC.

This clone showed up just once. The V gene is TRBV5-8, the J gene TRBJ2-7; 11 bases align to TRBD1. Germline CDR1 SGHTS, CDR2 YDEGEE. The V gene end was trimmed by 4 bases and the J gene end by 1 base; junction bases not matched to a gene: 4. This CDR3 contains 15 residues. In DNA, the CDR3 is TGTGCCAGCAGCCAGGGACAGGGGGTTTCCTACGAGCAGTACTTC. Translation gives CASSQGQGVSYEQYF.

The DNA for the CDR3 is TGCGCCAGCAGCTTGGCCCCAGGGGGCAATTCACCCCTCCACTTT. Translated: CASSLAPGGNSPLHF. The rearrangement links TRBV5-1 to TRBJ1-6, with 8 bases lining up with TRBD1. CDR3 size: 15 residues. V lost 0 bases and J lost 7; bases outside the gene matches: 3. From germline, CDR1 is SGHRS and CDR2 YFSETQ.

This clone has only one observation. The chain is built from TRBV11-2 and TRBJ2-5, with unresolved D. Germline values: CDR1 SGHAT, CDR2 FQNNGV. V was pared by 1 base and J by 5 bases, with 11 bases between. CDR3 length: 14 residues. The CDR3 DNA sequence: TGTGCCAGCAGCTTAGGTGTGTCCGGGGAGACCCAGTACTTC. Translating gives CASSLGVSGETQYF.

For this clone: Other DNA sequences in this specimen translate into the identical CDR3. This chain links TRBV11-2 with TRBJ1-1, with D uncertain. CDR1 is SGHAT, CDR2 FQNNGV, per germline. This CDR3 is built from 13 residues. The V and J ends lost 1 base and 0 bases respectively, with 3 bases between them. The CDR3 region is CASSLAMNTEAFF. CDR3 nucleotides: TGTGCCAGCAGCTTAGCAATGAACACTGAAGCTTTCTTT.

The count of this clone is one. V and J are TRBV7-2 and TRBJ1-2; D unresolved. Between the trimmed V and J ends, which lost 3 bases and 8 bases, there was a span of 19 bases. CDR3 length: 15 amino acids. Germline V gene lookup returns CDR1 SGHTA and CDR2 FQGNSA. CDR3 sequence: CASSLVQGGFWGYTF. DNA for the CDR3: TGTGCCAGCAGCTTGGTTCAAGGCGGGTTTTGGGGCTACACCTTC.

This clone was recorded once. This rearrangement joins TRBV4-3 to TRBJ1-3; no clear D. This CDR3 comprises 17 residues. V was shortened by 1 base and J by 0 bases, with 13 bases between the two germline ends. Germline V CDR1 and CDR2: LGHNA, YSLEER. CDR3 in amino acids: CASSQVAHRSSGNTIYF. CDR3 DNA sequence: TGCGCCAGCAGCCAAGTGGCCCACCGGAGCTCTGGAAACACCATATATTTT.